The 17 T cell receptor beta chains below all came from one sample that was sequenced in a study of Tregs in tolerant kidney transplant recipients. Libraries were prepared by immunoSEQ multiplex PCR; TCRdb keeps only in-frame clonotypes and omits some of them. The data contain 65,000 or so clones, around 87% of them seen just once; the ten biggest clones take up 3.8%. Related graft donors supplied nonmyeloablative bone marrow transplants, and mixed chimerism was transient. The sample in question was CD4+ T cells from blood (PBMCs), obtained 6 months after the transplant. Every receptor here comes from a human patient who received a combined kidney and bone marrow transplant. Some T cells may be supplied by the graft donor.

The CDR3 loop is CASRTDRVGTDTQYF. The CDR3 nucleotides are TGTGCCAGCAGAACCGACAGGGTAGGGACAGATACGCAGTATTTT. This sequence joins TRBV2 and TRBJ2-3; TRBD1 aligns across 7 bases. J was trimmed by 3 bases and V by 6 bases; bases with no gene match: 9. This CDR3 spans 15 amino acids. CDR1 is SNHLY and CDR2 is FYNNEI in the germline V gene.

The CDR3 coding sequence is TGCGCCAGCAGCGACAGGGTCTCCTATGGCTACACCTTC. It specifies CASSDRVSYGYTF. V usage is TRBV5-1 and J usage is TRBJ1-2; 7 bases line up with TRBD1. The CDR3 runs to 13 residues. J gave up 4 bases and V 4 bases, and 4 bases lay outside the gene matches. Germline CDR1 is SGHRS and CDR2 is YFSETQ. Supplemented by reference TRBV5-1 and TRBJ1-2, the full variable domain reads KAGVTQTPRYLIKTRGQQVTLSCSPISGHRSVSWYQQTPGQGLQFLFEYFSETQRNKGNFPGRFSGRQFSNSRSEMNVSTLELGDSALYLCASSDRVSYGYTFGSGTRLTVV.

This chain uses TRBV6-6 with TRBJ2-2, with TRBD1 matching over 7 bases. Germline lookup yields CDR1 MNHNY and CDR2 SVGAGI (reference sequence). This CDR3 region has 14 residues. Losses at the gene ends were 0 bases for V and 8 bases for J; bases not matched to a gene: 3. The CDR3: CASSYSTGPGELFF. The CDR3 nucleotides are TGTGCCAGCAGTTACTCGACAGGGCCAGGGGAGCTGTTTTTT.

The gene calls are TRBV11-3 and TRBJ1-2; D is possibly TRBD1 (5 bases). The CDR3 totals 13 residues. Germline CDR1 and CDR2: SGHNT and YENEEA. V shed 4 bases and J shed 4 bases, with 10 bases lying between them. In DNA form, the CDR3 reads TGTGCCAGCAGCTCCGGGACTTCCTATGGCTACACCTTC. Its translation: CASSSGTSYGYTF.

This chain uses TRBV29-1 with TRBJ2-5, with 9 bases that match TRBD2. V lost 2 bases to trimming and J lost 5 bases; unmatched junction nucleotides: 3. This CDR3 spans 13 amino acids. Per the germline V gene, CDR1 is SQVTM and CDR2 is ANQGSEA. DNA of the CDR3: TGCAGCGTTGAACTAGCGGGACCGGAGACCCAGTACTTC. It yields the protein CSVELAGPETQYF.

V usage is TRBV2 and J usage is TRBJ1-5; tentatively, D is TRBD1 (5 bases). Trimming pared 3 bases from V and 11 bases from J, leaving 11 bases between. The CDR3 length is 12 residues. Germline V lookup: CDR1 SNHLY, CDR2 FYNNEI. DNA of the CDR3: TGTGCCAGCAGTGAGGGGGGTCGGGCCCAGCATTTT. It is translated as CASSEGGRAQHF.

The DNA of the CDR3 is TGTGCCAGCAGCCGACTAGCGGGGGGGCATCTCCCCTACAATGAGCAGTTCTTC. As protein: CASSRLAGGHLPYNEQFF. The chain joins TRBV7-8 to TRBJ2-1; 14 bases align to TRBD2. The CDR3 is 18 amino acids. Germline V gene sequence: CDR1 SGHVS, CDR2 FQNEAQ. Unmatched junction bases numbered 8, after V lost 5 bases and J lost 2 bases.

The chain couples TRBV11-3 to TRBJ2-3; D call uncertain. V was shortened by 5 bases and J by 8 bases, with 11 bases between the two germline ends. The CDR3 covers 12 residues. Germline values: CDR1 SGHNT, CDR2 YENEEA. In nucleotides, the CDR3 is TGTGCCAGCAGCCTACCCTTCGTTACGCAGTATTTT. Protein product: CASSLPFVTQYF.

CDR3 amino acids: CASSRLAGGSTYEQYF. The CDR3 DNA sequence: TGTGCCAGCAGCCGTCTAGCGGGGGGCAGTACCTACGAGCAGTACTTC. The genes are TRBV7-2 and TRBJ2-7, with TRBD2 identical over 11 bases. Unmatched junction bases numbered 8, after V lost 5 bases and J lost 2 bases. The CDR3 covers 16 residues. Germline assignment: CDR1 SGHTA and CDR2 FQGNSA.

CDR3 in amino acids: CSVVIQNYGYTF. The CDR3 DNA reads TGCAGCGTTGTTATACAGAACTATGGCTACACCTTC. The J gene is TRBJ1-2, the V gene TRBV29-1; D gene unclear. Germline V gene lookup returns CDR1 SQVTM and CDR2 ANQGSEA. The V gene lost 4 bases and the J gene lost 2 bases, with 8 bases spanning the gap. This CDR3 comprises 12 residues.

This clone was observed a few times. This rearrangement joins TRBV19 to TRBJ1-5; D is perhaps TRBD1 (5 bases). The CDR3 length is 14 residues. V lost 3 bases to trimming and J lost 5 bases, with 11 bases between them. Germline lookup yields CDR1 LNHDA and CDR2 SQIVND (reference sequence). CDR3 in amino acids: CASSMRGGDQPQHF. The CDR3, as DNA: TGTGCCAGTAGTATGCGGGGAGGGGATCAGCCCCAGCATTTT.

Here the CDR3 DNA reads TGTGCCAGCAGCTTAAGGCCCTCCCGTAACACCGGGGAGCTGTTTTTT. It codes for CASSLRPSRNTGELFF. This chain connects TRBV7-3 to TRBJ2-2; D uncertain. Deletions cut 1 base from V and 2 bases from J, with 11 bases between. Germline CDR1 SGHTA, CDR2 FQGTGA. This CDR3 contains 16 residues.

This chain links TRBV10-3 with TRBJ1-3, with D hard to call. CDR1 and CDR2 (germline): ENHRY, SYGVKD. V lost 7 bases and J 8 bases, leaving 9 bases between the germline ends. The CDR3 length is 11 residues. As DNA, the CDR3 is TGTGCCATCAACAAGCAGGACACCATATATTTT. As protein: CAINKQDTIYF.

The J gene is TRBJ2-7, the V gene TRBV7-2; 10 positions match TRBD2. The V segment lost 3 bases and the J segment 3 bases; nucleotides outside the gene matches: 14. The CDR3 consists of 18 residues. Germline lookup yields CDR1 SGHTA and CDR2 FQGNSA. The CDR3 spells CASSFRPSLAGVGYEQYF. The CDR3 DNA follows: TGTGCCAGCAGCTTTCGGCCCTCTCTAGCGGGAGTAGGCTACGAGCAGTACTTC.

With respect to this clone: Mismatch with germline at one junction end may stem from a read error. Additional DNA sequences in this sample encode the identical CDR3. This chain joins TRBV5-1 and TRBJ2-3, with TRBD1 matching over 8 bases. The CDR3 is made up of 15 amino acids. Germline-derived CDR1 and CDR2 are SGHRS and YFSETQ. CDR3 sequence (DNA): TGCGCCAGTAGCTTGGAGGACAGGGTCACAGATACGCAGTATTTT. It specifies CASSLEDRVTDTQYF.

In this sample, this clone turned up once. This chain connects TRBV28 to TRBJ2-2; the match to TRBD1 covers 9 bases. V lost 7 bases, J lost 5 bases, and 8 bases stayed unmatched. CDR1 is MDHEN and CDR2 is SYDVKM in the germline V gene. The CDR3 runs 15 residues. CDR3 nucleotides: TGTGCCAGCACCAGCCCGACAGGGGGGACCGGGGAGCTGTTTTTT. This encodes CASTSPTGGTGELFF.

This chain links TRBV28 with TRBJ1-2; D is ambiguous. V shed 5 bases and J shed 4 bases, with 11 bases lying between them. This CDR3 region has 13 residues. Germline V lookup: CDR1 MDHEN, CDR2 SYDVKM. The CDR3 region is CASSGPQLYGYTF. The DNA of the CDR3 is TGTGCCAGCAGTGGTCCACAGCTCTATGGCTACACCTTC.